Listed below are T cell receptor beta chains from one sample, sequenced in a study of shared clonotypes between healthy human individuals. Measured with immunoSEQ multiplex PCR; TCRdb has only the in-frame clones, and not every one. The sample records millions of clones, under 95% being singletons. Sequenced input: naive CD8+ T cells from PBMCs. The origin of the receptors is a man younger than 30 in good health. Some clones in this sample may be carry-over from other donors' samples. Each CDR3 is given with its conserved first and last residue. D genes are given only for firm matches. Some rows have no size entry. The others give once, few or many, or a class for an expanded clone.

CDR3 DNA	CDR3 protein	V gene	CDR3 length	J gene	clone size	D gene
TGTGCCAGCAGTCCCGTCCGGACTAGCGGGCCTTACGAGCAGTACTTC	CASSPVRTSGPYEQYF	TRBV5-6	16	TRBJ2-7	NA	TRBD2
TGTGCCAGCAGCTTAGTGCATACCGGGACATTTAACACCGGGGAGCTGTTTTTT	CASSLVHTGTFNTGELFF	TRBV11-1	18	TRBJ2-2	NA	NA
TGTGCCAGCAGCCCTCCCAGGGGAAGGTCTAACACTGAAGCTTTCTTT	CASSPPRGRSNTEAFF	TRBV11-2	16	TRBJ1-1	few	NA
TGTGCCAGCAGTTCACCCAGGCGGGGGCTAACCTACGAGCAGTACTTC	CASSSPRRGLTYEQYF	TRBV28	16	TRBJ2-7	NA	NA
TGTGCCAGCAGCTTGGTCCAGGGGGAGGCCCTCCACTTT	CASSLVQGEALHF	TRBV7-8	13	TRBJ1-6	NA	TRBD1
TGCGCCAGCAGCCACGGACAGGGGAGGCCTAATGAAAAACTGTTTTTT	CASSHGQGRPNEKLFF	TRBV4-1	16	TRBJ1-4	NA	TRBD1
TGTGCCAGCAGCGTCGGTGAGTGGAGCACAGATACGCAGTATTTT	CASSVGEWSTDTQYF	TRBV7-9	15	TRBJ2-3	NA	NA
TGTGCCAGCAGCCCGCCGGGACAGGGACTACATACGCAGTATTTT	CASSPPGQGLHTQYF	TRBV28	15	TRBJ2-3	few	TRBD1
TGTGCCAGCAGCGAAATACCGACTAGCAGAAGCACAGATACGCAGTATTTT	CASSEIPTSRSTDTQYF	TRBV7-6	17	TRBJ2-3	NA	TRBD2
TGTGCCAGCATTAGACGGGACAGGGGAGAGGAACTGTTTTTT	CASIRRDRGEELFF	TRBV2	14	TRBJ1-4	few	TRBD1
TGTGCCAGCAGGGAAAGGGGAGGACAGCGAGGGGAGCTGTTTTTT	CASRERGGQRGELFF	TRBV27	15	TRBJ2-2	once	NA
TGCGCCAGCAGCCAAGATGGGCTGGTGGGCTATGGCTACACCTTC	CASSQDGLVGYGYTF	TRBV4-1	15	TRBJ1-2	NA	NA
TGTGCCAGCAGTGCTCGGGGGAGCTCCTACGAGCAGTACTTC	CASSARGSSYEQYF	TRBV6-6	14	TRBJ2-7	NA	NA
TGTGCCAGTAGTATAAGAACTGATGGTCTTACGCGGGAGCAAGTCGAGCAGTACTTC	CASSIRTDGLTREQVEQYF	TRBV19	19	TRBJ2-7	NA	TRBD2
TGTGCCGGGGCGGATGGCTACACCTTC	CAGADGYTF	TRBV9	9	TRBJ1-2	NA	NA
TGTGCCAGCAGTTCTATCGGGGTCTGGTCACCCCTCCACTTT	CASSSIGVWSPLHF	TRBV6-5	14	TRBJ1-6	NA	NA
TGTGCCAGCAGCTTGGGAGACAATCAGCCCCAGCATTTT	CASSLGDNQPQHF	TRBV5-6	13	TRBJ1-5	NA	NA
TGTGCCAGTAAAAGAGGGTACTCTGGGGCCAACGTCCTGACTTTC	CASKRGYSGANVLTF	TRBV19	15	TRBJ2-6	NA	NA
TGTGCCAGCAGTCCCTGGGGGGGGGCCAGAGGCGACTACGAGCAGTACTTC	CASSPWGGARGDYEQYF	TRBV28	17	TRBJ2-7	NA	NA
TGCAGCGTTGAAGATCGGACTATAGACAATGAGCAGTTCTTC	CSVEDRTIDNEQFF	TRBV29-1	14	TRBJ2-1	NA	NA
TGTGCCAGCAGTTACGGGTCCGGGTACGAGCAGTACTTC	CASSYGSGYEQYF	TRBV6-5	13	TRBJ2-7	NA	NA
TGTGCCAGCAGCTACGCGTATGAAGCCCAAGATTATGGCTACACCTTC	CASSYAYEAQDYGYTF	TRBV7-2	16	TRBJ1-2	NA	NA
TGTGCCAGCAGCCAATTCGTATCCTATGAAGCTTTCTTT	CASSQFVSYEAFF	TRBV16	13	TRBJ1-1	NA	NA
TGTGCCAGCAGCGTAACAGGGATGGACACTGAAGCTTTCTTT	CASSVTGMDTEAFF	TRBV9	14	TRBJ1-1	few	NA
TGTGCCAGCAGCACACCCCCGGGGGGGCTCTACGAGCAGTACTTC	CASSTPPGGLYEQYF	TRBV7-9	15	TRBJ2-7	NA	TRBD2
TGTGCCAGCAGTTTATCTAGGCGTGACTCTGAAGCTTTCTTT	CASSLSRRDSEAFF	TRBV28	14	TRBJ1-1	NA	NA
TGCAGCGCCTTCGGGACCCCCTACGAGCAGTACTTC	CSAFGTPYEQYF	TRBV29-1	12	TRBJ2-7	NA	NA
TGCAGCGTTGCCCTGAACACCGGGGAGCTGTTTTTT	CSVALNTGELFF	TRBV29-1	12	TRBJ2-2	once	NA
TGCGCCAGCAGCGGAACTCTAGCGGGACGGTCGGGCGGGGAGCTGTTTTTT	CASSGTLAGRSGGELFF	TRBV4-3	17	TRBJ2-2	NA	TRBD2
TGTGCCAGCAGTTTACGGGGGGCGCGGGGCTACACCTTC	CASSLRGARGYTF	TRBV28	13	TRBJ1-2	NA	NA
TGCGCCAGCAGCTTACGACAGGGTTATAACAATGAGCAGTTCTTC	CASSLRQGYNNEQFF	TRBV5-1	15	TRBJ2-1	once	TRBD1
TGCGCCAGCAGCTTGGCCAAGCCAAGCCGGGGCACTGAAGCTTTCTTT	CASSLAKPSRGTEAFF	TRBV5-1	16	TRBJ1-1	NA	NA
TGTGCCAGCAGCTCCGGGACAGCAGCCTACGAGCAGTACTTC	CASSSGTAAYEQYF	TRBV28	14	TRBJ2-7	few	TRBD1
TGTGCCAGCAGTTACTCGACAAACTCCGCACAAGAGACCCAGTACTTC	CASSYSTNSAQETQYF	TRBV6-5	16	TRBJ2-5	NA	NA